The subject of this entry is one TCR beta chain. Germline V gene data show CDR1 as MDHEN and CDR2 as SYDVKM. The CDR3 has 16 residues. V was pared by 3 bases and J by 8 bases, with 9 bases of the junction left unmatched. Researchers divided each subset's genomic DNA evenly across several immunoSEQ plates. The data were produced by immunoSEQ multiplex PCR, yet TCRdb's version contains in-frame clones alone and is incomplete. Of a few hundred thousand clones in the sample, roughly 97% are singletons; the top ten hold roughly 0.055%. These data come from a study of shared clonotypes between healthy human individuals. Study-level information: Samples came from two female and a few male donors aged 18 to 49.

This TCR was sampled from a woman in her twenties or thirties in good health. The rearrangement links TRBV28 to TRBJ2-1, with TRBD2 matching over 11 bases. The specimen sequenced was naive CD4+ T cells sorted from blood. Subset in this sample: CD45RA+ positively selected. The CDR3 coding sequence is TGTGCCAGCAGTTTGATAGTAGCGGGAGGGCCCCATGAGCAGTTCTTC. Translation: CASSLIVAGGPHEQFF.